This T cell receptor beta chain was profiled in a study of blood T cell repertoires in COVID-19. Study summary: The samples span acute and convalescent COVID-19 from the United States, Italy and Spain. In each case, the material was cDNA or gDNA derived from T cells, B-cell-depleted T cells, or PBMCs.

This CDR3 is built from 13 residues. The germline V and J ends were trimmed by 6 bases and 4 bases, with 13 bases remaining between them. Germline V gene sequence: CDR1 MNHNY, CDR2 SVGAGI (reference sequence). Per the study methods: Amplification of reference gene primers provided the estimated nucleated cell counts. The method was immunoSEQ multiplex PCR; TCRdb's version includes in-frame clones alone and lacks a portion of them. Clone size and V and J calls were adopted from that table, with D and trimming inferred from the DNA. The sample shows approximately 220,000 clones, 80% to 90% of them seen only once.

The TCR originated in a woman under 40 with acute COVID-19. The chain couples TRBV6-6 to TRBJ2-7; weak D call: TRBD1 (5 bases). The source material was PBMCs or T cells enriched from blood (not recorded which). DNA for the CDR3: TGTGCCAGCAGCACTACGACAGTTTACGAGCAGTACTTC. Its protein product is CASSTTTVYEQYF.